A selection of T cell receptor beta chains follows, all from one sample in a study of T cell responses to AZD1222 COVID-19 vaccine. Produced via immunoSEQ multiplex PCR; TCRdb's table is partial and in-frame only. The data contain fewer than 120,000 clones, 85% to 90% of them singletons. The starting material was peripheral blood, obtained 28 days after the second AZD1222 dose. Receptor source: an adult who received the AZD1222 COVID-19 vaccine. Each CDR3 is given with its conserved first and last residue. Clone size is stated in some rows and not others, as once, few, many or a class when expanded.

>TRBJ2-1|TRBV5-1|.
CASRLAGDNEQFF
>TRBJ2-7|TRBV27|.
CASTLSRDRDRGEQYF
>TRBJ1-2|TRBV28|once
CASSPTGGHGYTF
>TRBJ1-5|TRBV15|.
CATSSLGAQPQHF
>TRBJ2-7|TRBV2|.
CASTDPMRVASYEQYF
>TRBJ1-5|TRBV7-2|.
CASSSQGQGQPQHF
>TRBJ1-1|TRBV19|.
CASSMSREAFF
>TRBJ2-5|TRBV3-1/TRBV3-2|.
CASSQEMGTQYF
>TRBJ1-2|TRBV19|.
CASTTGSANYGYTF
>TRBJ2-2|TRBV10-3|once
CAIKKDREVGELFF
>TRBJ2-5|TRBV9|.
CASSGAGAQETQYF
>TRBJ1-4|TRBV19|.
CASSIEQGEKLFF
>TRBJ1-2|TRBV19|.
CASSMGLGKRGGNYGYTF
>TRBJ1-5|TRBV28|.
CASRFSARGSNQPQHF
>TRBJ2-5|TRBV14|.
CASSQDRDNQETQYF
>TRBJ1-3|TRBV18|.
CASSPPGAWGTIYF
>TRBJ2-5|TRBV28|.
CASSIPGQGLQETQYF
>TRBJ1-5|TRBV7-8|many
CASSRTGNQPQHF
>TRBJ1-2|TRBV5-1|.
CASSLTGPTYGYTF
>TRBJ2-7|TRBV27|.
CASSLGTGGIYEQYF
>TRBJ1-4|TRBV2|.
CASSEAVDRVSNEKLFF
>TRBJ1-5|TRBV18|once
CASSPGQGSNQPQHF
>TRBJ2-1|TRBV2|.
CASSADRGSYNEQFF
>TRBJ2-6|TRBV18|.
CASSSGANVLTF
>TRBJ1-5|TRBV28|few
CASRRGTAYSNQPQHF
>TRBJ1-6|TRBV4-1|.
CASSQAEGSPLHF
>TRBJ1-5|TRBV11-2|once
CASSRDSNSNQPQHF
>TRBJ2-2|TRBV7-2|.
CASSLGVEAGELFF
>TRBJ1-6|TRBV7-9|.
CASSSMGPRVSPLHF
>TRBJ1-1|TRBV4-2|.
CASSQVNTEAFF
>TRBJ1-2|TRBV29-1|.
CSVVDRGADYGYTF
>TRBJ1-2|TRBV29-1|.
CSVESGFISF
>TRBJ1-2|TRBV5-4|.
CASSLAEGFSYTF
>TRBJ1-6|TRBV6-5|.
CASSQGYYNSPLHF
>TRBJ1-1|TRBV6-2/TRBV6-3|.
CASSPPDRGYFF
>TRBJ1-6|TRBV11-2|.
CASSFNGGYNSPLHF
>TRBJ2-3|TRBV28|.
CASSFKDSNTDTQYF
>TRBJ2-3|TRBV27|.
CASTGLAGPDTQYF
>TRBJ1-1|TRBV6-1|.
CASSEEGLGYTEAFF
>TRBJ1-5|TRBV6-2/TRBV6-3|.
CASRYGRPRGPSQPQHF
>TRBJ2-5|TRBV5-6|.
CASSLAPDPAETQYF
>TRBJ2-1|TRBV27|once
CASSPGQENNEQFF
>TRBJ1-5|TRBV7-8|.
CASSLALWRSNQPQHF
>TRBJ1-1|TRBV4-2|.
CASSGQGETFF